Listed here is a single TCR beta chain. Its antigen is still unknown. No qualities accompany the bases; no much larger clone lies one base away. These data come from a study of Ad26.COV2.S vaccination and SARS-CoV-2 variants (dated by TCRdb to the early 2020s). Background on the whole study: Donors in the vaccine arm were drawn from COV1001, a phase I-IIa trial of Ad26.COV2.S in healthy adults that was multicentre, randomized, double-blind and placebo-controlled. Ad26.COV2.S was administered intramuscularly at a dose of 5x10^10 or 1x10^11 viral particles, either as one shot or as two shots given 56 days apart. Sequencing of the TCRbeta repertoire served to evaluate the specificity and breadth of SARS-CoV-2-reactive T cell receptors following Ad26.COV2.S vaccination. The TCR-sequenced set comprised around 32 samples: about 19 Ad26.COV2.S vaccine recipients, 5 placebo recipients and 8 SARS-CoV-2 convalescent individuals. Trial participants were randomized into five groups of five, in which low-dose or high-dose Ad26.COV2.S was given once or twice, or placebo was given on both occasions. Investigators did not know the trial group allocation while performing experiments and assessing outcomes.

Points the paper makes about the study in general: Spike-specific TCR breadth was higher in Ad26.COV2.S recipients than in placebo recipients (P = 0.0014). According to the authors, total T cell responses may have been underestimated by the TCR breadth and depth analyses. The study was not powered to compare responses between vaccine doses or regimens. After vaccination, spike-specific CD8+ and CD4+ T cell responses were reported to show substantial breadth. Non-spike TCR breadth was comparable between vaccine and placebo recipients, consistent with the vaccine containing only spike.

TCRbeta CDR3 regions were sequenced with the immunoSEQ Assay. After extraction, genomic DNA underwent amplification by bias-controlled multiplex PCR, followed by high-throughput sequencing. Processing in the source paper ran as follows. Collapsing and filtering of sequences were performed to quantify the absolute abundance of each unique TCRbeta CDR3 region. Usable DNA was measured by amplifying reference genes present in all nucleated cells, and TCRbeta template counts were normalized to that usable DNA to estimate T cell fraction. Repertoire TCRs were annotated as SARS-CoV-2-specific when V gene, CDR3 amino acid sequence and J gene were exactly matched to a known reactive TCR set. The reference SARS-CoV-2 TCR set was obtained from MIRA and was filtered for enrichment in COVID-19-positive ImmuneCODE repertoires, whereby public or cross-reactive TCRs were removed. Based on the MIRA antigens, annotated TCRs were further analysed at the level of specific ORF or position within ORF. Breadth was defined as annotated unique rearrangements over total unique productive rearrangements; depth was the summed frequency of those rearrangements. Two-sided Wilcoxon rank-sum tests were applied when comparing TCR breadth between groups. Not all clones reach the TCRdb copy of this immuneACCESS table, which keeps in-frame sequences only. Checked studies attribute under half of the gap to unresolved V genes and leave the rest unexplained. Clonal size and the V and J genes are those of that table, whereas D and trimming came from the DNA. In this sample the table shows about 280,000 clones, approximately 89% of which occur a single time. Jointly, the top ten make up around 3% of the sample.

The CDR3 numbers 16 residues from cysteine through phenylalanine. Only the CDR3 part of the read is kept: 48 bases, read in frame from the first base. The germline V gene (reference sequence) yields LNHDA for CDR1 and SQIVND for CDR2. Trimmed from V: 6 bases; trimmed from J: 0 bases; junction bases lacking a gene match: 3. The sample's treatment or condition label is to be understood as: about 20 received Ad26.COV2.S at low or high dose, single or two shots; about 5 received placebo; per-sample allocation not given. For vaccine and placebo recipients, repertoires were sequenced using samples collected on day 63 after the first injection. Cohort 1b enrolled 25 to 30 adults aged 18-55 years at a single site in Boston, USA, between 29 July and 7 August 2020. Ad26.COV2.S consisted of a replication-incompetent adenovirus type 26 vector by which a prefusion-stabilized SARS-CoV-2 spike protein from the original Wuhan strain was expressed.

The chain employs TRBV19 and TRBJ2-2; 11 central bases correspond to TRBD1. The receptor was derived from a person aged 18-60 years who received the Ad26.COV2.S COVID-19 vaccine or a placebo. The source material was peripheral blood, sampled in a trial of Ad26.COV2.S vaccine versus placebo. The DNA sequence reads TGTGCCAGTAGAGGACAGGGGGCACCGAACACCGGGGAGCTGTTTTTT. It codes for CASRGQGAPNTGELFF.